This T cell receptor (beta chain) was identified during a study of cytomegalovirus exposure and HLA in healthy donors. The PCR employed 60 Vbeta primers together with 13 Jbeta primers. TCRdb's table, derived via immunoSEQ multiplex PCR, lists solely in-frame clones and lacks some. The sample shows some 140,000 clones, roughly 79% of them seen only once. Unmatched junction bases numbered 7, after V lost 3 bases and J lost 8 bases. Germline V lookup: CDR1 SGHDN, CDR2 FVKESK. This CDR3 comprises 14 residues. The source of this sequence is a male donor in good health and CMV-seronegative. The chain couples TRBV14 to TRBJ2-3; 8 bases line up with TRBD2. Sequencing was performed on PBMCs. CDR3 amino acids: CASSHPNLAGTQYF. CDR3 coding DNA: TGTGCCAGCAGCCATCCTAATCTAGCGGGTACGCAGTATTTT.